The 11 T cell receptor beta chains below were found in one sample sequenced in a study of control samples from healthy donors and cancer patients. Sequenced by immunoSEQ multiplex PCR; TCRdb stores in-frame clones only, minus some. The sample lists 60,000 to 95,000 clones; about four fifths were seen once. Sequenced input: blood. Receptor source: a man aged 50 or older in good health.

For the CDR3, the DNA is TGTGCCACCAGCACTATGGACAGGTACTCCTACGAGCAGTACTTC. Its protein product is CATSTMDRYSYEQYF. The chain uses TRBV15 and TRBJ2-7; TRBD1 aligns across 7 bases. Germline lookup yields CDR1 LNHNV and CDR2 YYDKDF (reference sequence). This CDR3 is 15 amino acids long. After removal of 4 bases from V and 0 bases from J, the junction contained 6 bases not matched to a gene.

This clone was counted a few times. J is TRBJ1-5 and V is TRBV7-2, with D perhaps TRBD1 (5 bases). Germline lookup yields CDR1 SGHTA and CDR2 FQGNSA. This CDR3 region has 15 residues. The ends were cut back, 3 bases at V and 0 bases at J, with 9 bases in the middle. CDR3 in DNA: TGTGCCAGCAGCTTTTCTGGGGGTAGCAATCAGCCCCAGCATTTT. Its translation is CASSFSGGSNQPQHF.

This chain links TRBV6-5 with TRBJ1-1; the D is unclear. The CDR3 spans 13 residues. Germline V gives CDR1 MNHEY, CDR2 SVGAGI. V shed 6 bases and J shed 2 bases, with 10 bases lying between them. DNA for the CDR3: TGTGCCAGCAGGCCACAGAAAAACACTGAAGCTTTCTTT. It translates to CASRPQKNTEAFF.

V usage is TRBV11-3 and J usage is TRBJ2-3; D possibly matches TRBD1 or TRBD2 (5 bases each). Trimming pared 1 base from V and 1 base from J, leaving 15 bases between. Germline V CDR1 and CDR2: SGHNT, YENEEA. There are 17 residues in the CDR3. The CDR3 loop reads CASSLGAFGTRTDTQYF. The CDR3 region has the DNA TGTGCCAGCAGCTTAGGGGCCTTTGGGACGCGCACAGATACGCAGTATTTT.

The V call is TRBV7-9, the J call TRBJ2-3, with a possible D match to TRBD2 (6 bases). V lost 5 bases, J lost 2 bases, and 14 bases lay in between. The CDR3 runs to 15 residues. Per germline, CDR1 SEHNR and CDR2 FQNEAQ (reference sequence). The CDR3 DNA sequence: TGTGCCAGCAGCCTTAGCGGCGTTCTCACAGATACGCAGTATTTT. It specifies CASSLSGVLTDTQYF. The full variable domain, rest sourced from reference TRBV7-9 and TRBJ2-3, is DTGVSQNPRHKITKRGQNVTFRCDPISEHNRLYWYRQTLGQGPEFLTYFQNEAQLEKSRLLSDRFSAERPKGSFSTLEIQRTEQGDSAMYLCASSLSGVLTDTQYFGPGTRLTVL.

This rearrangement joins TRBV6-5 to TRBJ1-2; TRBD1 matches 8 bases. The germline gives CDR1 MNHEY, CDR2 SVGAGI. The CDR3 has 14 residues. V was clipped by 7 bases and J by 8 bases; unmatched bases: 12. CDR3 nucleotides: TGTGCCAGCACGGGGAGGACAGGGCGGGGCGGCTACACCTTC. This sequence encodes CASTGRTGRGGYTF.

The chain recombines TRBV28 with TRBJ2-3; no clear D gene. This CDR3 is 13 amino acids long. Germline V gene data show CDR1 as MDHEN and CDR2 as SYDVKM. Trimming shortened V by 3 bases and J by 9 bases, and 13 bases separated the two germline ends. CDR3 bases: TGTGCCAGCAGTTTTCGCGGTTACGGGACGCAGTATTTT. This gives the protein CASSFRGYGTQYF.

This chain joins TRBV29-1 and TRBJ2-5; 8 positions agree with TRBD2. The trim removed 7 bases at V and 4 bases at J, leaving 8 bases unmatched. This CDR3 is built from 13 residues. Germline CDR1 is SQVTM and CDR2 is ANQGSEA. CDR3: CSGGGNGGETQYF. DNA of the CDR3: TGCAGCGGCGGGGGGAACGGAGGAGAGACCCAGTACTTC.

This chain uses TRBV19 with TRBJ2-2, with D tentatively TRBD1 (6 bases). The germline V gene has CDR1 LNHDA and CDR2 SQIVND (reference sequence). The CDR3 covers 15 residues. Trimming stripped 3 bases from V and 5 bases from J, with 13 bases between. The CDR3 nucleotides are TGTGCCAGTAGTATCCCTCTTGGGACAACCGGGGAGCTGTTTTTT. Amino acids: CASSIPLGTTGELFF.

V usage is TRBV5-4 and J usage is TRBJ1-5, with D perhaps TRBD1 (5 bases). Germline CDR1 and CDR2: SGHNT and YYREEE (reference sequence). This CDR3 contains 15 residues. The ends were cut back, 4 bases at V and 0 bases at J, with 11 bases in the middle. DNA of the CDR3: TGTGCCAGCAGCCTCGGGACGGATAGCAATCAGCCCCAGCATTTT. Translated: CASSLGTDSNQPQHF.

For this clone: This specimen includes other DNA sequences encoding the same CDR3. The chain links TRBV4-1 to TRBJ1-4, with D hard to call. CDR1 is MGHRA and CDR2 is YSYEKL in the germline V gene. V shed 3 bases and J shed 7 bases, with 9 bases lying between them. This CDR3 spans 13 amino acids. The CDR3 here is CASSQLRGEKLFF. In DNA form, the CDR3 reads TGCGCCAGCAGCCAGCTCCGGGGTGAAAAACTGTTTTTT.